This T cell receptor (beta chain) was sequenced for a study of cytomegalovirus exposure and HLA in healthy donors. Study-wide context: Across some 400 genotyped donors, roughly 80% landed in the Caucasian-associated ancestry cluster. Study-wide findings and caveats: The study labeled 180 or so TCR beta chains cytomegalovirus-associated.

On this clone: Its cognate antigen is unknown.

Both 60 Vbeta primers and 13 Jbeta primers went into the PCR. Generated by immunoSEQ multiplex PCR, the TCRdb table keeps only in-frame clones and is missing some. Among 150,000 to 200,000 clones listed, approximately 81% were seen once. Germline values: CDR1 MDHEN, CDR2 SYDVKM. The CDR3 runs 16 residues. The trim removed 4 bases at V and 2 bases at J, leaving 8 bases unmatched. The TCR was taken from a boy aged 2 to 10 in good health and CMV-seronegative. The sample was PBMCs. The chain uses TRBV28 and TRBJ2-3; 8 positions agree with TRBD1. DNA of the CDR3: TGTGCCAGCAGTTCCGACAGGGGACCTCTCACAGATACGCAGTATTTT. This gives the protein CASSSDRGPLTDTQYF. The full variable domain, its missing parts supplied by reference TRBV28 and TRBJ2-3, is DVKVTQSSRYLVKRTGEKVFLECVQDMDHENMFWYRQDPGLGLRLIYFSYDVKMKEKGDIPEGYSVSREKKERFSLILESASTNQTSMYLCASSSDRGPLTDTQYFGPGTRLTVL.